This TCR beta chain was retrieved from a study of blood T cell repertoires in COVID-19 (dated by TCRdb to about 2020). Study-level background: The collaborator samples originated in the United States, Italy and Spain and spanned the acute and convalescent phases of COVID-19. The dataset comprised deeply sampled blood TCRbeta repertoires from subjects exposed to, actively infected with, or recovered from COVID-19. A de-identified subject ID, COVID-19 status, age in years and sex were almost always included in the sample metadata. HLA class I and class II types, where available, came from metadata supplied by the sample provider rather than from assay-based typing. A freely available public database, intended as a resource for researchers studying the immune response to SARS-CoV-2, is where the repertoires were released. The material from the prospective study consisted of cDNA or gDNA derived from T cells, B-cell-depleted T cells, or PBMCs. Samples came from the ongoing ImmuneRACE study (first 160 participants) plus 1,254 subjects from 6 global collaborators. Broad study findings and their caveats: How much clinical and demographic metadata was included differed by source and by participant, and the metadata was provided uncurated.

TCRbeta CDR3 regions were amplified from genomic DNA using the immunoSEQ Assay, a bias-controlled multiplex PCR. The authors' analysis ran thus. Within the assay, amplification of reference gene primers was used to estimate how many nucleated cells each sample contained. To quantify the absolute abundance of each unique TCRbeta CDR3 rearrangement, sequence reads were collapsed and filtered. For each sample, productive Simpson clonality was calculated as the square root of Simpson's diversity index across productive rearrangements. TCRdb retrieved this table from immuneACCESS and kept in-frame rearrangements only. Not all clones are present; in checked studies, unresolved V genes account for under half, and no reason is known for the remainder. V, J and clone size were drawn from that table, and D and trimming were deduced from the DNA. The sample includes about 260,000 clones, with about 80% observed a single time. The ten largest clones capture about 4% of the sample.

Participants in the prospective study were aged roughly 18 to 90 years, lived in about two dozen United States geographic areas, and enrolled through a virtual design. Cohort assignment in the prospective study relied on participant-reported clinical history from a screening survey and a study questionnaire. In the prospective study, whole blood, serum and a nasopharyngeal or oropharyngeal swab were collected from each participant by mobile phlebotomists. Participants in the prospective study had the option to provide additional blood draws and questionnaires over a 2-month period. Blood samples from the prospective study were shipped frozen or at room temperature prior to DNA extraction. As concerns this clone: This clone's antigen is unknown. Base qualities were left out, and no much larger clone turns up one base away.

CDR1 is given as SNHLY and CDR2 as FYNNEI, both from the germline V gene. V is shortened by 6 bases, J by 3 bases, and the region joining them spans 12 bases. The CDR3 sequence holds 13 residues, the cysteine and valine included. Kept here is only the CDR3 DNA, which spans 39 bases and is read in frame from base 1. The sequenced material came from PBMCs or T cells enriched from blood (not recorded which). The sequence joins TRBV2 to TRBJ2-7; 6 matching bases give a weak D call of TRBD2. The sequence was obtained from a man aged 30 to 45 with acute COVID-19. The CDR3 protein sequence reads: CASRLTSIYEQYV. The sequence in DNA is TGTGCCAGCAGGTTGACTAGTATCTACGAGCAGTACGTC.